This T cell receptor (beta chain) was sequenced during a study of graft-versus-host responses after intestinal transplantation. The V end was cut by 3 bases, the J end by 2 bases, with 7 bases between. The germline V gene encodes CDR1 SEHNR and CDR2 FQNEAQ (reference sequence). The CDR3 has 13 amino acids. With respect to this clone: Its antigen is unknown.

Assay: immunoSEQ multiplex PCR; the TCRdb copy retains only in-frame clones and omits some. Counted here are approximately 90,000 clones, more than 85% occurring once; the ten biggest clones make up more than 1.5%. V gene TRBV7-9 combines with J gene TRBJ1-1; the D is unclear. The source was unstimulated CD8+ T cells sorted from spleen or lymph node cells, collected before intestinal transplant. The source is a human donor who received an intestinal transplant. In nucleotides, the CDR3 is TGTGCCAGCAGCTTTTTAATAAACACTGAAGCTTTCTTT. Encoded protein: CASSFLINTEAFF.